Sequencing of this T cell receptor (beta chain) was carried out in a study of blood T cell repertoires in COVID-19. From germline, CDR1 is LGHNA and CDR2 YNFKEQ. Trimming took 2 bases from V and 5 from J, leaving 19 bases between them. This CDR3 region has 17 residues. The data were produced by immunoSEQ multiplex PCR, yet TCRdb's version contains in-frame clones alone and is incomplete. Of more than 90,000 clones listed, approximately 70% are singletons. V is TRBV4-2 and J is TRBJ2-1, with D perhaps matching TRBD2 (7 bases). Sequencing was carried out using peripheral blood. This clonotype was obtained from a woman between 55 and 75 years old in a cohort sampled during active or convalescent COVID-19. The chain's CDR3 is CASSQRGGGAPHNEQFF. CDR3 coding DNA: TGTGCCAGCAGCCAAAGGGGAGGGGGGGCCCCCCACAATGAGCAGTTCTTC.